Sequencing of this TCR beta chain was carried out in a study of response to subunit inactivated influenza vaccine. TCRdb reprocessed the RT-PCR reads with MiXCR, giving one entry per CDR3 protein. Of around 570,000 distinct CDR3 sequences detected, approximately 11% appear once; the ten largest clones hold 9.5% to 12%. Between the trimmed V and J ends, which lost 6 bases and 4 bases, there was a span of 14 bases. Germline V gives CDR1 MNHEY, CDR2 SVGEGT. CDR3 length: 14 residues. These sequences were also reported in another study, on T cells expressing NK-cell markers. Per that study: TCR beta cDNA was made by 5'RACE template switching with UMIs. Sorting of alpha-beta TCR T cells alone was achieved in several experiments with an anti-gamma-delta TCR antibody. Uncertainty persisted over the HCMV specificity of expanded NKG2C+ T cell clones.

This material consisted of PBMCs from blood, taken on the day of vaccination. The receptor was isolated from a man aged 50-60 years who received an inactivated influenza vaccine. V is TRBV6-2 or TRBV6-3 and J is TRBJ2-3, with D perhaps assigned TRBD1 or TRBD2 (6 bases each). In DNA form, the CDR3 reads TGTGCCAGCAGGGTACAGGGAGGTTCAGATACGCAGTATTTT. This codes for CASRVQGGSDTQYF.